Following are 16 T cell receptor beta chains from one sample sequenced in a study of response to subunit inactivated influenza vaccine. MiXCR, run by TCRdb on the RT-PCR reads, gives a single entry per CDR3 protein. The repertoire has 530,000 or so distinct CDR3 sequences, 12% of them found once; the top ten carry 10% to 13%. The specimen was PBMCs from blood, collected on the day of vaccination. The origin of the receptors is a man aged 50 to 60 who received an inactivated influenza vaccine.

The V call is TRBV27, the J call TRBJ2-1, with TRBD2 as a possible D gene (6 bases). The germline CDR1 and CDR2 sequences are MNHEY and SMNVEV (reference sequence). Trimming removed 2 bases at V and 3 bases at J, with 11 bases between. This CDR3 comprises 15 residues. CDR3 sequence reads: CASSLTAGIYNEQFF. The DNA for the CDR3 is TGTGCCAGCAGTTTAACGGCGGGGATCTACAATGAGCAGTTCTTC.

The chain couples TRBV4-1 to TRBJ2-5, with D perhaps matching TRBD2 (6 bases). The V gene's germline CDR1 is MGHRA and CDR2 YSYEKL. This CDR3 has 14 amino acids. The ends were cut back, 3 bases at V and 7 bases at J, with 15 bases in the middle. CDR3 sequence reads: CASSQGLSVGTQYF. Written as DNA, the CDR3 is TGCGCCAGCAGCCAGGGACTTTCTGTCGGGACCCAGTACTTC.

This chain connects TRBV5-6 to TRBJ2-1; 11 positions agree with TRBD2. J lost 8 bases, V lost 6 bases, and 13 bases had no gene match. This CDR3 is built from 16 residues. In germline, CDR1 is SGHDT, CDR2 YYEEEE. The CDR3 sequence is CASIGMTGTSGDEQFF. CDR3 DNA sequence: TGTGCCAGCATCGGCATGACCGGGACTAGCGGCGATGAGCAGTTCTTC.

A few counts support this clonotype. V usage is TRBV28 and J usage is TRBJ2-7, with D perhaps matching TRBD1 (5 bases). The V gene's germline CDR1 is MDHEN and CDR2 SYDVKM. The CDR3 is made up of 15 amino acids. V was clipped by 3 bases and J by 6 bases, with 18 bases between them. CDR3 bases: TGTGCCAGCAGTTTTCATCAGGGTTTACGTATCGAGCAGTACTTC. This codes for CASSFHQGLRIEQYF.

V gene TRBV5-1 combines with J gene TRBJ2-5; tentatively, D is TRBD1 (7 bases). The V end lost 4 bases, the J end lost 5 bases, and 18 bases lay between the germline ends. The V gene's germline CDR1 is SGHRS and CDR2 YFSETQ. This CDR3 contains 15 residues. The CDR3 DNA follows: TGCGCCAGCAGCCCAGGGGGGAGTTTTCTGGAGACCCAGTACTTC. As protein: CASSPGGSFLETQYF.

The J gene is TRBJ2-5, the V gene TRBV28, with a tentative D call TRBD2 (7 bases). Germline assignment: CDR1 MDHEN and CDR2 SYDVKM. Trimming removed 3 bases from V and 4 bases from J, with 21 bases in between. The CDR3 has 17 residues. CDR3: CASSFVTFRGAGETQYF. In nucleotides, the CDR3 is TGTGCCAGCAGTTTTGTAACGTTTCGGGGGGCAGGAGAGACCCAGTACTTC.

This rearrangement joins TRBV11-2 to TRBJ2-7, with TRBD1 as a possible D gene (5 bases). Germline V gives CDR1 SGHAT, CDR2 FQNNGV. Trimming removed 6 bases from V and 6 bases from J, with 12 bases in between. The CDR3 runs 12 residues. CDR3 in amino acids: CASRLGVAEQYF. CDR3 nucleotide sequence: TGTGCCAGCAGGCTAGGGGTTGCCGAGCAGTACTTC. The full variable domain, completed using reference TRBV11-2 and TRBJ2-7, is EAGVAQSPRYKIIEKRQSVAFWCNPISGHATLYWYQQILGQGPKLLIQFQNNGVVDDSQLPKDRFSAERLKGVDSTLKIQPAKLEDSAVYLCASRLGVAEQYFGPGTRLTVT.

This clonotype was recorded a few times. V gene TRBV7-2 combines with J gene TRBJ2-7; D is uncertain. The CDR3 contains 13 residues. V lost 2 bases to trimming and J lost 3 bases, with 8 bases between them. Germline assignment: CDR1 SGHTA and CDR2 FQGNSA. This CDR3 reads CASSLQALYEQYF. The CDR3 DNA follows: TGTGCCAGCAGCTTACAGGCCCTCTACGAGCAGTACTTC. Based on the CDR3 plus reference TRBV7-2 and TRBJ2-7, the full variable domain is GAGVSQSPSNKVTEKGKDVELRCDPISGHTALYWYRQSLGQGLEFLIYFQGNSAPDKSGLPSDRFSAERTGGSVSTLTIQRTQQEDSAVYLCASSLQALYEQYFGPGTRLTVT.

This clonotype was seen a handful of times. The rearrangement joins TRBV6-1 to TRBJ2-1; 7 nucleotides align to TRBD1. Trimming cost V 5 bases and J 5 bases; bases outside gene matches: 6. Germline V lookup: CDR1 MNHNS, CDR2 SASEGT. The CDR3 length is 14 residues. Here the CDR3 reads CASSPDRRNNEQFF. The CDR3 DNA reads as TGTGCCAGCAGTCCGGACAGGCGGAACAATGAGCAGTTCTTC.

This clonotype was seen a few times. The chain is built from TRBV3-1 and TRBJ2-7; D assignment may be TRBD1 or TRBD2 (5 bases each). Germline V lookup: CDR1 LGHDT, CDR2 YNNKEL (reference sequence). Trimming stripped 0 bases from V and 6 bases from J, with 9 bases between. CDR3 length: 13 amino acids. The CDR3 coding sequence is TGTGCCAGCAGCCAAGACAAGGGACGCGAGCAGTACTTC. Protein: CASSQDKGREQYF.

With regard to this clonotype: This may arise from a read error, as a much more abundant clone is one base away. V is TRBV20-1 and J is TRBJ2-1, with 7 positions matching TRBD2. The CDR3 is made up of 13 amino acids. The junction had 2 bases not matched to a gene; V was cut back by 1 base and J by 5 bases. Per germline, CDR1 DFQATT and CDR2 SNEGSKA (reference sequence). The CDR3: CSARGGSHNEQFF. In DNA, the CDR3 is TGCAGTGCTAGAGGCGGGAGCCACAATGAGCAGTTCTTC.

V and J are TRBV9 and TRBJ2-2, with 13 bases lining up with TRBD2. The germline gives CDR1 SGDLS, CDR2 YYNGEE. The CDR3 runs 16 residues. V was pared by 6 bases and J by 6 bases, with 8 bases of the junction left unmatched. The CDR3 coding sequence is TGTGCCAGCAAACCTGGACTAGCGGGAGTAGCCGGGGAGCTGTTTTTT. Protein sequence: CASKPGLAGVAGELFF.

The chain has TRBV5-1 and TRBJ1-4; D gene ambiguous. V was trimmed by 2 bases and J by 7 bases, leaving 9 bases between them. CDR1 and CDR2 (germline): SGHRS, YFSETQ. This CDR3 has 13 amino acids. CDR3 protein: CASSFGSGEKLFF. The CDR3 DNA sequence: TGCGCCAGCAGCTTCGGGAGTGGTGAAAAACTGTTTTTT.

The genes are TRBV27 and TRBJ1-1; tentative D call: TRBD1 (6 bases). Germline V gene sequence: CDR1 MNHEY, CDR2 SMNVEV (reference sequence). This CDR3 has 14 residues. V lost 1 base, J lost 2 bases, and 8 bases lay in between. CDR3 sequence (DNA): TGTGCCAGCAGTTTATGGGGGGCTAACACTGAAGCTTTCTTT. This translates into CASSLWGANTEAFF.

The chain recombines TRBV5-6 with TRBJ2-1; possibly TRBD2 for D (5 bases). Germline V gives CDR1 SGHDT, CDR2 YYEEEE. V shed 3 bases and J shed 9 bases, with 19 bases lying between them. CDR3 length: 15 residues. The CDR3 here is CASSSLEPLVTEQFF. DNA of the CDR3: TGTGCCAGCAGCTCGTTAGAGCCACTAGTCACTGAGCAGTTCTTC.

This clonotype has a handful of counts. The CDR3 protein is CASQQRANTGELFF. The DNA for the CDR3 is TGTGCCAGCCAACAGAGAGCGAACACCGGGGAGCTGTTTTTT. V gene TRBV9 combines with J gene TRBJ2-2; D is ambiguous. Germline-derived CDR1 and CDR2 are SGDLS and YYNGEE. The V end was cut by 7 bases, the J end by 0 bases, with 10 bases between. There are 14 residues in the CDR3.